Listed here is a single T cell receptor (beta chain). The antigen is not known. The sample belongs to a study of T cell responses to AZD1222 COVID-19 vaccine. Study results and caveats: Reportedly, nearly half the spike-specific TCRs target unmutated variant regions. Females outnumbered males among donors, who were mostly white British; clonal diversity was possibly underestimated.

Germline-derived CDR1 and CDR2 are MDHEN and SYDVKM. Trimming took 3 bases from V and 6 from J, leaving 18 bases between them. The CDR3 has 15 amino acids. TCRdb keeps only in-frame clones here, not all; method: immunoSEQ multiplex PCR. This sample has 120,000 to 150,000 clones; roughly 86% occur once, and the top ten carry about 5.4%. The chain recombines TRBV28 with TRBJ2-7; maybe TRBD1 (7 bases). This clonotype was obtained from an adult who received the AZD1222 COVID-19 vaccine. This specimen consisted of peripheral blood, obtained 28 days after the second AZD1222 dose. The CDR3, as DNA: TGTGCCAGCAGTTTTCTAATCGACAGGGAGGCCGAGCAGTACTTC. Its protein product is CASSFLIDREAEQYF. Drawing the rest from reference TRBV28 and TRBJ2-7, the complete variable domain is DVKVTQSSRYLVKRTGEKVFLECVQDMDHENMFWYRQDPGLGLRLIYFSYDVKMKEKGDIPEGYSVSREKKERFSLILESASTNQTSMYLCASSFLIDREAEQYFGPGTRLTVT.